This T cell receptor (beta chain) emerged from a study of T cells of healthy individuals. This clonotype showed up many times. TCRdb fed the 5' RACE reads into MiXCR, producing one record per CDR3 protein. The profile shows about 100,000 distinct CDR3 sequences, roughly a sixth of them singletons. Trimming pared 5 bases from V and 11 bases from J, leaving 13 bases between. CDR3 length: 13 amino acids. From germline, CDR1 is MNHEY and CDR2 SMNVEV (reference sequence). This receptor was obtained from a human donor in good health. This chain links TRBV27 with TRBJ1-6; D ambiguous. Here the CDR3 DNA reads TGTGCCAGCAGTCTTAACGGGGAGACACCCCTCCACTTT. Amino acids: CASSLNGETPLHF.